The present T cell receptor beta chain was sequenced within a study of blood T cell repertoires in COVID-19. Study overall: T cells, B-cell-depleted T cells, or PBMCs supplied cDNA or gDNA.

Germline V gives CDR1 SEHNR, CDR2 FQNEAQ (reference sequence). The CDR3 totals 15 residues. Trimming cost V 4 bases and J 0 bases; bases outside gene matches: 4. Only in-frame clones appear in the TCRdb table, and some are missing; sequencing was by immunoSEQ multiplex PCR. Here the sample spans some 110,000 clones, more than 75% being singletons. The sample taken for sequencing was peripheral blood. The rearrangement joins TRBV7-9 to TRBJ2-7; TRBD1 matches at 9 bases. This clonotype was sampled from a man aged 50-60 years with acute or convalescent COVID-19. DNA for the CDR3: TGTGCCAGCAGCTACAGGGGGCAAAGCTCCTACGAGCAGTACTTC. This gives the protein CASSYRGQSSYEQYF.